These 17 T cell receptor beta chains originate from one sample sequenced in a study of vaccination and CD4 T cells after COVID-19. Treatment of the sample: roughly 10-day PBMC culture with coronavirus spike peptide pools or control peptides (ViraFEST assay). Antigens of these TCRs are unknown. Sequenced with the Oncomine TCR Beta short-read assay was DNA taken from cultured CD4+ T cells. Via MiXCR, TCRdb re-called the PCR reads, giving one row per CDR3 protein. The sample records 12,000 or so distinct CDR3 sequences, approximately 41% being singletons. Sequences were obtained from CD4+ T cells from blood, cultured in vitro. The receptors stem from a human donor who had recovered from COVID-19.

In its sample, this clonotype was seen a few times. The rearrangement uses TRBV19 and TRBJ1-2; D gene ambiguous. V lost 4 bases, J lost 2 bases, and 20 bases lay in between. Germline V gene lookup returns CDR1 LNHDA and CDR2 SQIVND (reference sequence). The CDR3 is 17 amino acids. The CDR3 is CASSKSVLQTFNYGYTF. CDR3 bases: TGTGCCAGTAGTAAATCCGTCCTACAGACTTTCAACTATGGCTACACCTTC.

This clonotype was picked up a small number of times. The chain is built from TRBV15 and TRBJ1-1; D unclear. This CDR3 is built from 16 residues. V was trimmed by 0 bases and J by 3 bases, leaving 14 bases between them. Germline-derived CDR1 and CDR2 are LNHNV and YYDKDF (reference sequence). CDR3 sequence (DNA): TGTGCCACCAGCAGAGATAAAAGCCACCAGGACACTGAAGCTTTCTTT. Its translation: CATSRDKSHQDTEAFF.

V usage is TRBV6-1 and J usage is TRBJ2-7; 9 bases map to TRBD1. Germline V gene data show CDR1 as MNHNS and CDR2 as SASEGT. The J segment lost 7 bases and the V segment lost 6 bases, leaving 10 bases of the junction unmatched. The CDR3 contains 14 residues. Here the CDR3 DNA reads TGTGCCAGCAGCCCGGGACAGGGAGCGGGGGAGCAGTACTTC. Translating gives CASSPGQGAGEQYF.

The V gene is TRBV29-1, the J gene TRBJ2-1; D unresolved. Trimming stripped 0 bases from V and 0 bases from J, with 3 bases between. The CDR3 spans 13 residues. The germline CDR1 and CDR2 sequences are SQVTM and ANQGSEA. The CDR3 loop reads CSVEDSSYNEQFF. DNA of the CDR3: TGCAGCGTTGAAGACAGCTCCTACAATGAGCAGTTCTTC.

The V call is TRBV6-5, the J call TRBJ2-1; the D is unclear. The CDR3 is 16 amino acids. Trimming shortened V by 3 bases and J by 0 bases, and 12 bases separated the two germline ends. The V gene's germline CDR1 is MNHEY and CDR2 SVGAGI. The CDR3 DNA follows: TGTGCCAGCAGTTATGGCACACCGTCCTCCTACAATGAGCAGTTCTTC. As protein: CASSYGTPSSYNEQFF.

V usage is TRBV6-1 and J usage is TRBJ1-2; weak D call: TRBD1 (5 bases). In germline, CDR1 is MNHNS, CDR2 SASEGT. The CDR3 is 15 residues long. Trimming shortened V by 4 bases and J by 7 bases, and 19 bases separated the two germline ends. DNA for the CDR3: TGTGCCAGCAGTGGGGTACCAGCGGGGGATTTTGGCTACACCTTC. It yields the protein CASSGVPAGDFGYTF.

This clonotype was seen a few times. This CDR3 reads CAWSARRGHNNSPLHF. CDR3 bases: TGTGCCTGGAGTGCAAGAAGGGGGCATAATAATTCACCCCTCCACTTT. This chain uses TRBV30 with TRBJ1-6, with TRBD1 matching over 7 bases. The V and J ends lost 1 base and 5 bases, in that order; junction bases with no gene match: 8. The germline V gene encodes CDR1 GTSNPN and CDR2 SVGIG (reference sequence). This CDR3 has 16 residues. Based on the CDR3 plus reference TRBV30 and TRBJ1-6, the full variable domain is SQTIHQWPATLVQPVGSPLSLECTVEGTSNPNLYWYRQAAGRGLQLLFYSVGIGQISSEVPQNLSASRPQDRQFILSSKKLLLSDSGFYLCAWSARRGHNNSPLHFGNGTRLTVT.

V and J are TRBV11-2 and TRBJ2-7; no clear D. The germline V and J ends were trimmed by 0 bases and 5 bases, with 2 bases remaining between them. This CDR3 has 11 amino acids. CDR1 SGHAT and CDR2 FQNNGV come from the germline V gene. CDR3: CASSLEDEQYF. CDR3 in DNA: TGTGCCAGCAGCTTAGAAGACGAGCAGTACTTC.

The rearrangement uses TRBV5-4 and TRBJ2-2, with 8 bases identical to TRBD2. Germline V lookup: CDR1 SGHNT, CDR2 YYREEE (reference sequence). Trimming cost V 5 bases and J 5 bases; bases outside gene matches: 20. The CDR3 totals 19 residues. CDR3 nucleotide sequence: TGTGCCAGCAGTCCACGAGGGAGCGGGGGCCCCCGGGGGACCGGGGAGCTGTTTTTT. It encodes CASSPRGSGGPRGTGELFF. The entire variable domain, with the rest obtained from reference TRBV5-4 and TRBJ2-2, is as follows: ETGVTQSPTHLIKTRGQQVTLRCSSQSGHNTVSWYQQALGQGPQFIFQYYREEENGRGNFPPRFSGLQFPNYSSELNVNALELDDSALYLCASSPRGSGGPRGTGELFFGEGSRLTVL.

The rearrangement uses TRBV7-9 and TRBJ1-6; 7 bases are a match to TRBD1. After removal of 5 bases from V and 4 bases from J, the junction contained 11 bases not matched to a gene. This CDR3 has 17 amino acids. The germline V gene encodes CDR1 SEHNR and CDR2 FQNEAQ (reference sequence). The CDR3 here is CASSPPTTGIYNSPLHF. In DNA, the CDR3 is TGTGCCAGCAGCCCTCCTACGACAGGGATTTATAATTCACCCCTCCACTTT.

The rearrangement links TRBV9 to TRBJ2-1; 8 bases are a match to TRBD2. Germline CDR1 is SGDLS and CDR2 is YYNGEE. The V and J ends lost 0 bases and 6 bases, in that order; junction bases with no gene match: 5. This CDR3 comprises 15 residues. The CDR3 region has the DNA TGTGCCAGCAGCGTAGCAGCGGGGGCCTTCAATGAGCAGTTCTTC. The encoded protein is CASSVAAGAFNEQFF.

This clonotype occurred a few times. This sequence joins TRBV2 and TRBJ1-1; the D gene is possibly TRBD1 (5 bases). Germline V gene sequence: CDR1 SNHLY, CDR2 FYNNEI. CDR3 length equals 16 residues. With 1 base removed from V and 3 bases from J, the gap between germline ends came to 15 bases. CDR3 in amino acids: CASSEEVGQGDTEAFF. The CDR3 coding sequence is TGTGCCAGCAGTGAAGAGGTAGGGCAGGGAGACACTGAAGCTTTCTTT.

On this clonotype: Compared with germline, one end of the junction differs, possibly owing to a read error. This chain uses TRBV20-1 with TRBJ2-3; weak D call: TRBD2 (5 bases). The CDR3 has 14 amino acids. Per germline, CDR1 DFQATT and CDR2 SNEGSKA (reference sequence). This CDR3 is CSARDFASKDTQYF. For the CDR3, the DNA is TGCAGTGCTAGAGATTTTGCTAGCAAAGATACGCAGTATTTT.

The CDR3 DNA follows: TGTGCCAGCAGAACTACAGGGGACAACACTGAAGCTTTCTTT. This translates into CASRTTGDNTEAFF. The chain employs TRBV6-4 and TRBJ1-1; 7 bases are shared with TRBD1. V shed 6 bases, J shed 2 bases, and the junction held 6 bases outside the gene matches. The germline CDR1 and CDR2 sequences are MRHNA and SNTAGT. This CDR3 spans 14 amino acids.

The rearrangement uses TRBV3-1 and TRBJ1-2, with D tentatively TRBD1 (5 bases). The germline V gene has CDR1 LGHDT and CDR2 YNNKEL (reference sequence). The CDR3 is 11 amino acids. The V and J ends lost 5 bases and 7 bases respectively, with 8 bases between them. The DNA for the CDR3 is TGTGCCAGCAGCGAGGGGCTTGGCTACACCTTC. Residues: CASSEGLGYTF.

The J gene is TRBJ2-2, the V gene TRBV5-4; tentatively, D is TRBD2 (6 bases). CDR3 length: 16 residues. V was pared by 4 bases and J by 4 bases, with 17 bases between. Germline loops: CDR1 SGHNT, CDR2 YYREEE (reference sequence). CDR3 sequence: CASSRGTEGRTGELFF. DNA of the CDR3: TGTGCCAGCAGCCGCGGGACGGAAGGGCGCACCGGGGAGCTGTTTTTT.

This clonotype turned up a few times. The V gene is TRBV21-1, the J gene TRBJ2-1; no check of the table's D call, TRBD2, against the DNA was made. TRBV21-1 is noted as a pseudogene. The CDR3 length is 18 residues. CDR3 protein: CASSKRGGGLAIYNEQFF. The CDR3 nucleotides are TGTGCCAGCAGCAAAAGGGGAGGAGGGCTAGCAATATACAATGAGCAGTTCTTC.